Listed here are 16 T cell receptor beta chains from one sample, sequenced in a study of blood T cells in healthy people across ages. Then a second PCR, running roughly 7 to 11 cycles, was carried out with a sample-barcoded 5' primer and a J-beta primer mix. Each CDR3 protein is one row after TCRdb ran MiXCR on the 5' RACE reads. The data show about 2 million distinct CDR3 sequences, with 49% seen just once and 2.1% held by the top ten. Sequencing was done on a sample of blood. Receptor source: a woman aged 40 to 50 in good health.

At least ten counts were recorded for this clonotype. This CDR3 is CSARSTRTGVGNQPQHF. Written as DNA, the CDR3 is TGCAGTGCTAGAAGTACCAGGACAGGGGTCGGCAATCAGCCCCAGCATTTT. The chain has TRBV20-1 and TRBJ1-5, with TRBD1 matching over 9 bases. V lost 2 bases to trimming and J lost 2 bases; unmatched junction nucleotides: 10. The CDR3 sequence is 17 residues long. The germline V gene has CDR1 DFQATT and CDR2 SNEGSKA (reference sequence).

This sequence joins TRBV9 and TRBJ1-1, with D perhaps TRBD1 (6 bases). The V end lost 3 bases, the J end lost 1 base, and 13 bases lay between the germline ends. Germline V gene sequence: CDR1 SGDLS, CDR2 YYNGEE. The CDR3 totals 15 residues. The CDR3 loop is CASSATQGWNTEAFF. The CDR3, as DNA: TGTGCCAGCAGCGCTACACAGGGTTGGAACACTGAAGCTTTCTTT.

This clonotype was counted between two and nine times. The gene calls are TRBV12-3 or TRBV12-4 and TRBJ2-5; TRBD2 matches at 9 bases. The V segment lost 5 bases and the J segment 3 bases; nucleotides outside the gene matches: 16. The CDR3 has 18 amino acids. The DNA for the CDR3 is TGTGCCAGCAGTCTAGGAGGGCGGGGGGGCCGGTTTAAAGAGACCCAGTACTTC. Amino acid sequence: CASSLGGRGGRFKETQYF.

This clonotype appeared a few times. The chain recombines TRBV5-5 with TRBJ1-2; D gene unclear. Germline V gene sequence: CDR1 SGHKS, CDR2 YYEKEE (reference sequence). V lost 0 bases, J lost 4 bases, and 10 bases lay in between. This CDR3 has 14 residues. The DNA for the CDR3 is TGTGCCAGCAGCTTGGCGGGGAAAGGCTATGGCTACACCTTC. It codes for CASSLAGKGYGYTF.

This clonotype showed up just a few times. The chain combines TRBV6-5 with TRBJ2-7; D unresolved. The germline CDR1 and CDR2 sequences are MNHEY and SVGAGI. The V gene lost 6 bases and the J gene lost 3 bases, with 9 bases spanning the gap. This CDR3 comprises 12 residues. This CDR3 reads CASSPMGYEQYF. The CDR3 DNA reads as TGTGCCAGCAGCCCAATGGGCTACGAGCAGTACTTC.

This CDR3 is CASNRSPGQETRGYTF. The CDR3 DNA reads TGTGCCAGCAACCGATCCCCGGGACAGGAGACAAGGGGCTACACCTTC. The chain links TRBV6-1 to TRBJ1-2, with 8 bases aligning to TRBD1. The germline V gene encodes CDR1 MNHNS and CDR2 SASEGT. The CDR3 extends over 16 amino acids. V shed 7 bases, J shed 8 bases, and the junction held 18 bases outside the gene matches.

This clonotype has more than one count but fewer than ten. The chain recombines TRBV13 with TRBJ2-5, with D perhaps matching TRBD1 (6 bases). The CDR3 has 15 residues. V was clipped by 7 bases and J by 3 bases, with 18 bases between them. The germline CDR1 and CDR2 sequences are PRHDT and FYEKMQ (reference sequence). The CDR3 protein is CASKGDDGTKETQYF. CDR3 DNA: TGTGCCAGCAAGGGGGACGACGGGACAAAAGAGACCCAGTACTTC. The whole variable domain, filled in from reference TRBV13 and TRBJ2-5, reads AAGVIQSPRHLIKEKRETATLKCYPIPRHDTVYWYQQGPGQDPQFLISFYEKMQSDKGSIPDRFSAQQFSDYHSELNMSSLELGDSALYFCASKGDDGTKETQYFGPGTRLLVL.

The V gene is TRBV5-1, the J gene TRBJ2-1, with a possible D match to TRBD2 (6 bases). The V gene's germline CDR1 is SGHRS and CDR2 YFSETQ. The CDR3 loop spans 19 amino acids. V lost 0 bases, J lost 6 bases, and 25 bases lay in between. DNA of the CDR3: TGCGCCAGCAGCTTGGCCGCGGTACGGCCAGATCCGGAGGGCAATGAGCAGTTCTTC. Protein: CASSLAAVRPDPEGNEQFF.

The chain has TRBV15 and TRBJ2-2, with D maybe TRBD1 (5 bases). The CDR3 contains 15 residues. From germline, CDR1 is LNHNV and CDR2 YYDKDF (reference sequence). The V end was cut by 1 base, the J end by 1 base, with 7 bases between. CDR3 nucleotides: TGTGCCACCAGCAGAGCAGGGCAGAACACCGGGGAGCTGTTTTTT. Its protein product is CATSRAGQNTGELFF. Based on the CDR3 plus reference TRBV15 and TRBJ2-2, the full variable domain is DAMVIQNPRYQVTQFGKPVTLSCSQTLNHNVMYWYQQKSSQAPKLLFHYYDKDFNNEADTPDNFQSRRPNTSFCFLDIRSPGLGDTAMYLCATSRAGQNTGELFFGEGSRLTVL.

This CDR3 is CSAAGDGTEAFF. DNA for the CDR3: TGCAGTGCTGCGGGGGACGGCACTGAAGCTTTCTTT. The chain carries TRBV20-1 and TRBJ1-1, with TRBD1 as a possible D gene (5 bases). This CDR3 region has 12 residues. Germline loops: CDR1 DFQATT, CDR2 SNEGSKA (reference sequence). V lost 5 bases to trimming and J lost 4 bases, with 11 bases between them.

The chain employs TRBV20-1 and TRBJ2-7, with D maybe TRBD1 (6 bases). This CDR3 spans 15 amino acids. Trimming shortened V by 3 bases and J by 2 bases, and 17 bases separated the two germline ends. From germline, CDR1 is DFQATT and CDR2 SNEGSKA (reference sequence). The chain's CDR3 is CSASTPATGPYEQYF. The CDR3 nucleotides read TGCAGTGCTAGTACCCCAGCGACAGGCCCCTACGAGCAGTACTTC.

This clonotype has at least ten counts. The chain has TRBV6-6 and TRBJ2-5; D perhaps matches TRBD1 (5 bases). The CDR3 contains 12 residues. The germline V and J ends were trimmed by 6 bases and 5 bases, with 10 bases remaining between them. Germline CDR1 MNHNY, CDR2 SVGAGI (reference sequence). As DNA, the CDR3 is TGTGCCAGCAGCCCAAACAGGGAGACCCAGTACTTC. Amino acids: CASSPNRETQYF.

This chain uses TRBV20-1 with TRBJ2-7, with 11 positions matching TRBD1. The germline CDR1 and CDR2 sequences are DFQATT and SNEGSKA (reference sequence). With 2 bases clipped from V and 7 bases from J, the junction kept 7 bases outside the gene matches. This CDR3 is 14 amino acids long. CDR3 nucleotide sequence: TGCAGTGCTAGATCAGGGGGGGACAGGGGGGAGCAGTACTTC. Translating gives CSARSGGDRGEQYF.

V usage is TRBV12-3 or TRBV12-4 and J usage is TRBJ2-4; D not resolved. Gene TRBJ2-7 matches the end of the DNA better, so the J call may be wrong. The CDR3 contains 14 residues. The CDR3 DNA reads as TGTGCCAGCAGTTTATATGACGGAGTCTACGAGCAGTACTTC. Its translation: CASSLYDGVYEQYF.

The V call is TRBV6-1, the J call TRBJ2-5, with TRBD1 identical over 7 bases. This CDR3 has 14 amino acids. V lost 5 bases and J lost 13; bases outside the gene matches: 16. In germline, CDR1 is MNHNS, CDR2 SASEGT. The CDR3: CASSTRGQTKERYF. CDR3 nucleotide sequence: TGTGCCAGCAGTACCAGGGGACAGACCAAGGAGCGGTACTTC.

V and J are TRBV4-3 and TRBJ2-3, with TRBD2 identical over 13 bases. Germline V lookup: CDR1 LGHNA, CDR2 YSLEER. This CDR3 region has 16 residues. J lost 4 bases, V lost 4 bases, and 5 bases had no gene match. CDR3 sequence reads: CASSLAGTSGADTQYF. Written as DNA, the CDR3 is TGCGCCAGCAGCCTCGCTGGGACTAGCGGGGCAGATACGCAGTATTTT.